This record covers a single T cell receptor beta chain. What it binds is unknown. The sample originates from a study of early T cells in non-severe SARS-CoV-2 infection. Study background: Sequenced material consisted of bulk RNA (from unsorted whole blood), and chains were unpaired. Study-level findings and limits: Matching results from VDJdb favored anti-spike CD8 responses, leaving private and CD4 specificities undetected.

cDNA molecules, individually, were tagged with unique molecular identifiers. TCRdb called the 5' RACE reads again in MiXCR, with one record for every CDR3 protein. The table has 30,000 or so distinct CDR3 sequences, 6.6% seen once. V lost 0 bases and J 0 bases, leaving 15 bases between the germline ends. Germline values: CDR1 MNHEY, CDR2 SVGAGI. There are 17 residues in the CDR3. Specimen: whole blood. The V and J genes are TRBV6-5 and TRBJ2-7; D possibly corresponds to TRBD2 (5 bases). This TCR came from an adult who was a healthcare worker with PCR-confirmed SARS-CoV-2 infection or an uninfected control (not recorded which). The CDR3 sequence: CASSYSIGGSSSYEQYF. In DNA, the CDR3 is TGTGCCAGCAGTTACTCGATTGGCGGGTCTAGCTCCTACGAGCAGTACTTC.